A selection of T cell receptor beta chains follows, all from one sample in a study of T cells in Graves' hyperthyroidism and ophthalmopathy. TCRdb re-called the multiplex PCR reads with MiXCR, one entry per CDR3 protein. Of hundreds of thousands of distinct CDR3 sequences in the sample, 15% to 20% were seen once. Sequenced input: blood. Source of these receptors: a woman between 45 and 65 years old with Graves' hyperthyroidism that later progressed to Graves' ophthalmopathy. Both conserved end residues are part of each CDR3. The D gene is left open where the match is weak. Clone size is shown for a subset of rows, as once, few, many or a class of expanded clone.

abundance,v_gene,j_gene,d_gene,CDR3nt,CDR3aa
NA,TRBV12-3/TRBV12-4,TRBJ2-1,NA,TGTGCCAGCAGTTTAAATGGCTTGGCAATTCCGTTCTTC,CASSLNGLAIPFF
few,TRBV3-1,TRBJ2-5,NA,TGTGCCAGCAGCCCGGGTCGGGTTCGGGAGACCCAGTACTTC,CASSPGRVRETQYF
NA,TRBV7-2,TRBJ2-2,NA,TGTGCCAGCAGCTTCCTGCGGGGTAGGGACACCGGGGAGCTGTTTTTT,CASSFLRGRDTGELFF
NA,TRBV7-2,TRBJ1-1,NA,TGTGCCAGCAGCTTAGCCAGGGTGGGGATTGGAGCTTTCTTT,CASSLARVGIGAFF
few,TRBV7-2,TRBJ2-1,TRBD1,TGTGCCAGCAGCTACCACGGGACAGGGCCCTACAATGAGCAGTTCTTC,CASSYHGTGPYNEQFF
NA,TRBV15,TRBJ1-4,NA,TGTGCCACCAGCAGAGATCGAGGGGAGGATGAAAAACTGTTTTTT,CATSRDRGEDEKLFF
many,TRBV7-3,TRBJ2-2,TRBD2,TGTGCCAGCAGCTTAGTGAGCGGGACCACCGGGGAGCTGTTTTTT,CASSLVSGTTGELFF
many,TRBV3-1,TRBJ2-1,TRBD2,TGTGCCAGCAGCCAAGCTAGCGGGGGCCCGGACAATGAGCAGTTCTTC,CASSQASGGPDNEQFF
once,TRBV3-1,TRBJ1-1,TRBD1,TGTGCCAGCAGCCAAGCCGGGACAGGGATAGAAGCTTTCTTT,CASSQAGTGIEAFF
many,TRBV20-1,TRBJ1-1,TRBD1,TGCAGTGCCAAGGATGGCAGGGGGATCCATCACACTGAAGCTTTCTTT,CSAKDGRGIHHTEAFF
many,TRBV11-2,TRBJ1-2,NA,TGTGCCAGCAGCTTACTACGAACCCGGAGGGAGTCCTATGGCTACACCTTC,CASSLLRTRRESYGYTF
NA,TRBV15,TRBJ1-5,NA,TGTGCCACCAGCAGACATAATCAGCCCCAGCATTTT,CATSRHNQPQHF
many,TRBV20-1,TRBJ2-1,NA,TGCAGTGCTAGAGATGCGCATGAGCAGTTCTTC,CSARDAHEQFF
NA,TRBV20-1,TRBJ1-5,NA,TGCAGTGCTAGAGATCTCGCGGGCAATCAGCCCCAGCATTTT,CSARDLAGNQPQHF
NA,TRBV29-1,TRBJ2-3,NA,TGCAGCGTTGAAGGGGTTCAGAATCATGAAATAGATACGCAGTATTTT,CSVEGVQNHEIDTQYF
few,TRBV27,TRBJ2-7,NA,TGTGCCAGCAGATCCGGACAGACAGTCCAGTACGAGCAGTACTTC,CASRSGQTVQYEQYF
NA,TRBV6-2/TRBV6-3,TRBJ1-6,TRBD1,TGTGCCAGCAGGCCGGACAGGGGGCTCGGATATTCACCCCTCCACTTT,CASRPDRGLGYSPLHF
many,TRBV20-1,TRBJ1-5,TRBD1,TGCAGTGCCTGGACAGGGAACCAGCCCCAGCATTTT,CSAWTGNQPQHF
NA,TRBV12-3/TRBV12-4,TRBJ1-5,NA,TGTGCCAGCAGTTCCCACCCCCAGCATTTT,CASSSHPQHF
NA,TRBV6-1,TRBJ2-3,TRBD2,TGTGCCAGCAGTCTCTTAGCGGGGGGGTCCGAAAGCACAGATACGCAGTATTTT,CASSLLAGGSESTDTQYF
many,TRBV6-1,TRBJ1-2,TRBD1,TGTGCCAGCAGTAGACGACAGGGTGGAGTCGCTAACTATGGCTACACCTTC,CASSRRQGGVANYGYTF
few,TRBV29-1,TRBJ2-5,NA,TGCAGCGTTGAATGGTTGGGAGAAGAGACCCAGTACTTC,CSVEWLGEETQYF
many,TRBV3-1,TRBJ2-1,NA,TGTGCCAGCAGCCAAGACTGGGTGAGCTCCTACAATGAGCAGTTCTTC,CASSQDWVSSYNEQFF
many,TRBV12-3/TRBV12-4,TRBJ2-7,TRBD1,TGTGCCAGCAGTTTGACCCCGCAGGGGGCCTACGAGCAGTACTTC,CASSLTPQGAYEQYF
few,TRBV9,TRBJ2-1,NA,TGTGCCAGCAGCGAAAAACCGGGACTTTTATACAATGAGCAGTTCTTC,CASSEKPGLLYNEQFF
many,TRBV3-1,TRBJ1-6,NA,TGTGCCAGCAGCCCGTCGACAGCTAGTAATTCACCCCTCCACTTT,CASSPSTASNSPLHF
NA,TRBV3-1,TRBJ1-1,TRBD1,TGTGCCAGCAGCCAAGTAGGGGGCGCGAGGGACACTGAAGCTTTCTTT,CASSQVGGARDTEAFF
many,TRBV9,TRBJ1-5,NA,TGTGCCAGCAGCGTAGAGGGTAGTTATCAGCCCCAGCATTTT,CASSVEGSYQPQHF
NA,TRBV20-1,TRBJ2-2,NA,TGCAGTGCCGGTCGGGATTACGTCGGGGAGCTGTTTTTT,CSAGRDYVGELFF
NA,TRBV29-1,TRBJ2-1,NA,TGCAGCGTTGAAGATGGGAGCTCCTACAATGAGCAGTTCTTC,CSVEDGSSYNEQFF
many,TRBV3-1,TRBJ2-5,NA,TGTGCCAGCAGCCAAGGTGTTGGGGTACAAGAGACCCAGTACTTC,CASSQGVGVQETQYF
NA,TRBV24-1,TRBJ2-1,NA,TGTGCCACCAGTGATTTTGCGGGGCTGCAGTTCTTC,CATSDFAGLQFF
NA,TRBV7-8,TRBJ2-1,NA,TGTGCCAGCAGCTTAGGACTCCCCTCGTGGCAGTTCTTC,CASSLGLPSWQFF
NA,TRBV20-1,TRBJ2-7,NA,TGCAGTGCCATACAGCCAGGTTTGGACGAGCAGTACTTC,CSAIQPGLDEQYF
NA,TRBV19,TRBJ2-2,NA,TGTGCCAGTAGCAGGTCCGGGAACACCGGGGAGCTGTTTTTT,CASSRSGNTGELFF
many,TRBV5-1,TRBJ1-1,NA,TGCGCCAGCAGCTTGTATGGGCACGACACTGAAGCTTTCTTT,CASSLYGHDTEAFF
NA,TRBV27,TRBJ2-7,NA,TGTGCCAGCAGTTTGGACGCCAGCTCCTACGAGCAGTACTTC,CASSLDASSYEQYF
few,TRBV19,TRBJ2-2,NA,TGTGCCAGTAGTATGGGGACGTTAATCACCGGGGAGCTGTTTTTT,CASSMGTLITGELFF
few,TRBV10-3,TRBJ2-1,TRBD2,TGTGCCATCAGCGCGGGGACTAGCGGGGGGGCGGGTGAGCAGTTCTTC,CAISAGTSGGAGEQFF
many,TRBV5-5,TRBJ1-1,NA,TGTGCCAGCAGCTTAGTTGCAGGGGCTTATACTGAAGCTTTCTTT,CASSLVAGAYTEAFF
few,TRBV9,TRBJ1-5,NA,TGTGCCAGCAGCGGGGGGGCAGACTACAATCAGCCCCAGCATTTT,CASSGGADYNQPQHF
many,TRBV2,TRBJ1-2,TRBD1,TGTGCCAGCAGGATGCAGGGGGTGGGGTATGGCTACACCTTC,CASRMQGVGYGYTF
NA,TRBV19,TRBJ2-5,NA,TGTGCCAGTAGTACCGACTCCGGGTCGCTAGAGACCCAGTACTTC,CASSTDSGSLETQYF
many,TRBV18,TRBJ2-3,NA,TGTGCCAGCTCACCCACGGGGGGCCTCACAGATACGCAGTATTTT,CASSPTGGLTDTQYF
NA,TRBV7-6,TRBJ1-2,NA,TGTGCCAGCAGCTTAGCTAATTACGGACTGTCGGCAGTAGATGGCTACACCTTC,CASSLANYGLSAVDGYTF
NA,TRBV10-3,TRBJ2-7,TRBD1,TGTGCCAGCAGATCTGGACAGGTCTCCGAGCAGTACTTC,CASRSGQVSEQYF